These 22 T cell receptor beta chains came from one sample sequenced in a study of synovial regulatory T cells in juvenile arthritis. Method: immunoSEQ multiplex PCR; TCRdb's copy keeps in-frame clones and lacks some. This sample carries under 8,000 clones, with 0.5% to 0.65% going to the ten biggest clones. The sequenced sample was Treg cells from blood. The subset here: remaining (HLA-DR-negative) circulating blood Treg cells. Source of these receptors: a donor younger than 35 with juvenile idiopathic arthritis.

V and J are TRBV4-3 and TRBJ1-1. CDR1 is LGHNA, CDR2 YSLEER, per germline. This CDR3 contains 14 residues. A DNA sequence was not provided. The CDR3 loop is CASSQDHVGTEAFF.

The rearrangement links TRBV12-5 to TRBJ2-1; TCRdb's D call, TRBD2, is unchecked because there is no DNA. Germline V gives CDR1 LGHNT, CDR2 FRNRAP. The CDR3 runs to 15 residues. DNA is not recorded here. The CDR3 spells CASGLVYGINNEQFF.

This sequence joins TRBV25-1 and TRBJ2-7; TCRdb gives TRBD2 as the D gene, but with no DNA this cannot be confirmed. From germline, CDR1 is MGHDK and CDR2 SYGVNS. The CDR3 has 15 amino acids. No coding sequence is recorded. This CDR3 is CASSESGSATYEQYF.

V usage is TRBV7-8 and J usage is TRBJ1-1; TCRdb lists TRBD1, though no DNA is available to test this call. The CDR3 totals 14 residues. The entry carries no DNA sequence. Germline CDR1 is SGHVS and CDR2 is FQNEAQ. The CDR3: CASSLDSWSTEAFF.

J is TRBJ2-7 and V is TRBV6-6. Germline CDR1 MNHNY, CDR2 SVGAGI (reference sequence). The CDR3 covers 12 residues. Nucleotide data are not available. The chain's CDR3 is CASSFTTDEQYF.

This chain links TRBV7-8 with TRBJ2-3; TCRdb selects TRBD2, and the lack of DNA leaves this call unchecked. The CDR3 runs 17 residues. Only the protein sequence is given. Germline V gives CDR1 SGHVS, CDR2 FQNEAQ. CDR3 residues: CASSLIRRGGRTDTQYF.

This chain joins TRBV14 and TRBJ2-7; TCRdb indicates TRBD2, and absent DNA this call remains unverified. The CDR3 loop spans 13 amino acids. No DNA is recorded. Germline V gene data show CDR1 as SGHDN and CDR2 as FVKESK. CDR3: CASSQGLDYEQYF. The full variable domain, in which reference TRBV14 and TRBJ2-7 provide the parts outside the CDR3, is EAGVTQFPSHSVIEKGQTVTLRCDPISGHDNLYWYRRVMGKEIKFLLHFVKESKQDESGMPNNRFLAERTGGTYSTLKVQPAELEDSGVYFCASSQGLDYEQYFGPGTRLTVT.

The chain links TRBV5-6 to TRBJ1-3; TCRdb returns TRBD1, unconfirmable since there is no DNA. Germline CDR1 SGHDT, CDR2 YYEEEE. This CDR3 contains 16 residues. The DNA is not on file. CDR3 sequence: CASSLEDRGAGNTIYF.

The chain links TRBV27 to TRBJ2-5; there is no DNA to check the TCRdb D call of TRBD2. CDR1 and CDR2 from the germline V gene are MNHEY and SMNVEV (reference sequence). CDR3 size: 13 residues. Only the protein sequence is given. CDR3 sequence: CASRRGAQETQYF.

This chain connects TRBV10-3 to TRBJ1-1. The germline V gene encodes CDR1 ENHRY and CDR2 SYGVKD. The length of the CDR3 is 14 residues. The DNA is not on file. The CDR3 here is CAISESALNTEAFF.

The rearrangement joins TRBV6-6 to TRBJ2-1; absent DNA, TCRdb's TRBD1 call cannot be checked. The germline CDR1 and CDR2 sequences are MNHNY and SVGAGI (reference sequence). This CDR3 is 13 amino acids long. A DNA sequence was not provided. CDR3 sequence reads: CASRIQGTEEQFF.

CDR3 in amino acids: CASSYSPWGTGYTF. The chain carries TRBV6-5 and TRBJ1-2. The CDR3 spans 14 residues. No DNA is recorded. Germline CDR1 reads MNHEY; CDR2 reads SVGAGI.

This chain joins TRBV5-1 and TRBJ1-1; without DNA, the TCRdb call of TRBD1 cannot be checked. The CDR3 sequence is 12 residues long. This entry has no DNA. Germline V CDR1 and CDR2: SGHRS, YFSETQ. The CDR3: CASSLGPGEAFF.

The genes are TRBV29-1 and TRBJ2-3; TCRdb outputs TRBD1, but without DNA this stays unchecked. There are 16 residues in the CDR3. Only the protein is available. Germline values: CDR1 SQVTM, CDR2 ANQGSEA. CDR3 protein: CSVEDFGPIILDTQYF.

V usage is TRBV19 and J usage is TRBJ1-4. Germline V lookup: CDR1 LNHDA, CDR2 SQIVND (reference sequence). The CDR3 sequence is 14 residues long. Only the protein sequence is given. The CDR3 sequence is CASNSRPTNEKLFF.

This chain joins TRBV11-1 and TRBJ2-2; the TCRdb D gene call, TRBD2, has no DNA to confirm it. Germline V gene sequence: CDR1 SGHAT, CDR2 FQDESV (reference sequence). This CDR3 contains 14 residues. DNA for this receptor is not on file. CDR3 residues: CASSSLRNTGELFF.

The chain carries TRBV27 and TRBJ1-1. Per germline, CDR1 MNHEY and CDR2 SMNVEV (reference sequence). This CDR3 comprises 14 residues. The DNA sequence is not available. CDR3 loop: CASSSSLDWRGAFF.

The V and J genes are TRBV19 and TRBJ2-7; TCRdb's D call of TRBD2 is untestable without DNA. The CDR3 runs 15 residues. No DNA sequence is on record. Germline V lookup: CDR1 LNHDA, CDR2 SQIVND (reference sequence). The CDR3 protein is CASSRLAGGVYEQYF.

CDR3: CASSLGGANVLTF. The V call is TRBV7-2, the J call TRBJ2-6. Germline CDR1 SGHTA, CDR2 FQGNSA. The CDR3 runs to 13 residues. Only the protein is available.

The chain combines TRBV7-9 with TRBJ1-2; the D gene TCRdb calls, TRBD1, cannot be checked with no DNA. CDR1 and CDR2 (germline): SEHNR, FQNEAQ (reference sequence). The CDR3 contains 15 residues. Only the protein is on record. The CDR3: CASSLYVRGRYGYTF.

CDR3: CASSLARPLIGEAFF. V usage is TRBV5-1 and J usage is TRBJ1-1. The germline gives CDR1 SGHRS, CDR2 YFSETQ. This CDR3 spans 15 amino acids. Nucleotide data are not available.

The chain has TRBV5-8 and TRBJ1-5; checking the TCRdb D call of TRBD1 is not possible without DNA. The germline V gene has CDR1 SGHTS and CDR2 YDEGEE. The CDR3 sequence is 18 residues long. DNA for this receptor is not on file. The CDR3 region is CASSLAWAPTLSNQPQHF.